This T cell receptor (beta chain) was documented in a study of T cell clones after liver transplantation. Study summary: Post-transplant blood was tracked for graft-donor-reactive T cell clones identified in a pre-transplant mixed lymphocyte reaction.

CDR1 and CDR2 from the germline V gene are LGHNA and YSLEER. The CDR3 is made up of 15 amino acids. Trimming took off 0 bases at V and 0 bases at J, with 6 bases between the two ends. Worth noting for this clone: Its antigen remains unknown.

Measured with immunoSEQ multiplex PCR; TCRdb has only the in-frame clones, and not every one. This repertoire shows around 13,000 clones, 70% to 80% found once; its top ten account for about 32%. Broader study findings: A significant post-transplant drop in circulating graft-donor-reactive CD4 TCRbeta sequences occurred in most of the 8 subjects. Rather than being deleted, graft donor-reactive T cells may have moved into the graft. In a couple of subjects, few donor cells limited the measurable donor-reactive repertoire.

The TCR originated in a human patient who received a liver transplant. A share of the T cells may be of graft donor origin. The sample consisted of CD8+ T cells from blood, taken at the 22-month timepoint. The chain joins TRBV4-3 to TRBJ1-5; no clear D gene. The CDR3 loop is CASSQDWRSNQPQHF. The CDR3 DNA reads as TGCGCCAGCAGCCAAGATTGGCGTAGCAATCAGCCCCAGCATTTT.